This T cell receptor (beta chain) comes out of a study of T cell responses to AZD1222 COVID-19 vaccine. Some second doses came at about 4 weeks and others at about 12 weeks; these were pooled. Notes on this clone: The antigen is undetermined.

Using immunoSEQ multiplex PCR, the repertoire was profiled, and TCRdb retains in-frame clones only, with some absent. The table includes roughly 170,000 clones, approximately 94% detected once. The germline gives CDR1 LNHDA, CDR2 SQIVND (reference sequence). The V gene end was trimmed by 4 bases and the J gene end by 4 bases; junction bases not matched to a gene: 3. This CDR3 spans 13 amino acids. General observations from the study: Possibly, clonal diversity was underestimated; donors were largely white British and included more females. Across the whole spike, CD4 TCRs peaked at regions 160-218 and 743-854. It was only 6 or 7 AZD1222 recipients who were seropositive at baseline.

The sequence came from an adult who received the AZD1222 COVID-19 vaccine. The chain is built from TRBV19 and TRBJ2-7, with 8 bases matching TRBD1. Sequenced material: peripheral blood, taken 28 days after the second AZD1222 dose. CDR3 loop: CASSTGGRYEQYF. The CDR3 coding sequence is TGTGCCAGTAGTACAGGGGGCAGGTACGAGCAGTACTTC.